This TCR beta chain was recorded in a study of blood T cell repertoires in COVID-19. Looking at the study overall: Sources were T cells, B-cell-depleted T cells, or PBMCs; the material itself was cDNA or gDNA.

Trimming removed 6 bases from V and 6 bases from J, with 26 bases in between. The CDR3 has 18 residues. The germline V gene has CDR1 SGHVS and CDR2 FNYEAQ. Participant reports of clinical history set cohort assignment. Two consecutive negative NP/OP PCR tests, clearance, or resolved symptoms defined Cohort 3 recovery. The authors' processing: Cell counts per sample came from amplifying reference gene primers. Repertoires were generated with immunoSEQ multiplex PCR, while TCRdb's copy carries only in-frame clones and drops some. Clonal size and the V and J genes are those of that table, whereas D and trimming came from the DNA. The repertoire holds 150,000 or so clones, 75% to 85% seen once, with around 6.1% in the top ten.

This chain connects TRBV7-6 to TRBJ2-2; possible D gene TRBD1, 6 bases. This receptor was taken from a man in his forties who had recovered from COVID-19. The specimen was PBMCs or T cells enriched from blood (not recorded which). The CDR3 here is CASSTGTRIDRDPGELFF. Written as DNA, the CDR3 is TGTGCCAGCAGTACCGGGACACGGATCGACCGAGATCCCGGGGAGCTGTTTTTT.